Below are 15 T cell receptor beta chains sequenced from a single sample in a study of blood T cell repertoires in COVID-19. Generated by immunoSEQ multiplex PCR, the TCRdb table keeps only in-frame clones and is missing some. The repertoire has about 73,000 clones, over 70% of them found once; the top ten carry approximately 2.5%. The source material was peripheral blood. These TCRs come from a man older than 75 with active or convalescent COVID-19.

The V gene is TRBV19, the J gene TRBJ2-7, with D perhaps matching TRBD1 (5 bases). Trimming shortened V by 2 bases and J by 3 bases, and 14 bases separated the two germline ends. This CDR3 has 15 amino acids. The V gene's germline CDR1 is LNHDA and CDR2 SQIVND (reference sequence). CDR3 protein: CASSISDSKIYEQYF. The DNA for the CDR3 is TGTGCCAGTAGTATAAGTGACAGTAAAATCTACGAGCAGTACTTC.

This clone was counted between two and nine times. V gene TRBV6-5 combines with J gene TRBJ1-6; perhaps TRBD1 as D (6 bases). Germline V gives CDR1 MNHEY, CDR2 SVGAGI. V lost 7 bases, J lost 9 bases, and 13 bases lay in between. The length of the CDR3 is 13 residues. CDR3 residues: CASTAGAASPLHF. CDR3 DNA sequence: TGTGCCAGCACGGCAGGGGCCGCTTCACCCCTCCACTTT.

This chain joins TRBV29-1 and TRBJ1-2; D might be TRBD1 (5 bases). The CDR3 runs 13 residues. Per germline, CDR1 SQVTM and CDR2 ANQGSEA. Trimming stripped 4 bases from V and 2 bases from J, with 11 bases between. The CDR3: CSVAQGRNYGYTF. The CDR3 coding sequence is TGCAGCGTTGCTCAGGGTAGGAACTATGGCTACACCTTC.

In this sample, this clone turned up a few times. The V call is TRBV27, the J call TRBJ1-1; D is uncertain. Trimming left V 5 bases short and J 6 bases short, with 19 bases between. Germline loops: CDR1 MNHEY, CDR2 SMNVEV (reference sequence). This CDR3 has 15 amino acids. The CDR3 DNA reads TGTGCCAGCAGTCCTCTAGAGCCATTCCGGGCTGAAGCTTTCTTT. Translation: CASSPLEPFRAEAFF.

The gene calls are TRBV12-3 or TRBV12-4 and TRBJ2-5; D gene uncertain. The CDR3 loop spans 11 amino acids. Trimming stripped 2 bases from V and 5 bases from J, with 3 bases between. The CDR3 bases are TGTGCCAGCAGTTTACATGAGACCCAGTACTTC. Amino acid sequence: CASSLHETQYF.

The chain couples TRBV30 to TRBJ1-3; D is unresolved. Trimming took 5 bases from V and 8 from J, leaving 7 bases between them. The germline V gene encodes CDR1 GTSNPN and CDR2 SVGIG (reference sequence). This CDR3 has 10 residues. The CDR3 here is CAWAGDTIYF. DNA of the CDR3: TGTGCCTGGGCCGGGGACACCATATATTTT.

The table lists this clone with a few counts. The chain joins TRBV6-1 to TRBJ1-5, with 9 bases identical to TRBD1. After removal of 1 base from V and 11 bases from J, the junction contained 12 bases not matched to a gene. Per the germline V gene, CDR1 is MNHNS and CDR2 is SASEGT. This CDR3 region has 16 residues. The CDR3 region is CASSEGSGTGHLAQHF. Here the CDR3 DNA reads TGTGCCAGCAGTGAAGGTTCCGGGACAGGGCATCTAGCCCAGCATTTT.

This CDR3 reads CASSRSGISSYNSPLHF. In nucleotides, the CDR3 is TGCGCCAGCAGCCGTTCTGGCATATCCTCCTATAATTCACCCCTCCACTTT. The chain links TRBV4-1 to TRBJ1-6, with no clear D. Trimming removed 4 bases at V and 0 bases at J, with 13 bases between. The CDR3 has 17 amino acids. CDR1 is MGHRA, CDR2 YSYEKL, per germline.

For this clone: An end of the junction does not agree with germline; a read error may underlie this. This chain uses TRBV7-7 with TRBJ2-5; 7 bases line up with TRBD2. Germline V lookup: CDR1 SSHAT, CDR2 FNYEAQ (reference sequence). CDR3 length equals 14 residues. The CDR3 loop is CASSLSGAQETQYF. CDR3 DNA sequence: TGTGCTAGCAGCCTGAGCGGGGCCCAAGAGACCCAGTACTTC.

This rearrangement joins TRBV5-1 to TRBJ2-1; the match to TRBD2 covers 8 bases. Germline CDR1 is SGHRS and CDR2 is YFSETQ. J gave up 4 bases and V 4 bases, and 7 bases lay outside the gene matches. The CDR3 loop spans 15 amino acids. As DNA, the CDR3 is TGCGCCAGCAGCCCCGGACTAGCCGAATACAATGAGCAGTTCTTC. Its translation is CASSPGLAEYNEQFF.

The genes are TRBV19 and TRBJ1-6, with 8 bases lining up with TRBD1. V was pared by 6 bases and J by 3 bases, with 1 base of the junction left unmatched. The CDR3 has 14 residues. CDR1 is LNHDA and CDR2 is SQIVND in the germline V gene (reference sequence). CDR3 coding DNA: TGTGCCAGTAGACAGGGGGACTATAATTCACCCCTCCACTTT. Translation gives CASRQGDYNSPLHF.

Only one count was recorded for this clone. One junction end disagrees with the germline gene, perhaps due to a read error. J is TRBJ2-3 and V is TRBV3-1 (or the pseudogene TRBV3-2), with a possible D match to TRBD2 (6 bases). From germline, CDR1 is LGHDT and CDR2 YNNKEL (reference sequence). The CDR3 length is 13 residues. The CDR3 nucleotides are TGTGCCAGCAGCCAGGCGGCGGGGCCTCTCGTGGATTTT. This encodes CASSQAAGPLVDF.

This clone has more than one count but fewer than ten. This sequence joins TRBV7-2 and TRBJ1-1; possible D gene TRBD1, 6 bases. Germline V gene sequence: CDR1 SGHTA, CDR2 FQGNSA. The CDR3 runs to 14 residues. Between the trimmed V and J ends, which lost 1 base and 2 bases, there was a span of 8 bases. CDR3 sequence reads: CASSLGQANTEAFF. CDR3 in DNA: TGTGCCAGCAGCTTAGGACAGGCCAACACTGAAGCTTTCTTT.

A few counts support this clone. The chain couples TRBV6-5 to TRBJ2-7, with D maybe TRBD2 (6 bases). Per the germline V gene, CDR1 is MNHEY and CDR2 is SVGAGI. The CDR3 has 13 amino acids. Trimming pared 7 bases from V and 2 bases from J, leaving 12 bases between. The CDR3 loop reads CASTNTSPYEQYF. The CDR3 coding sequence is TGTGCCAGCACCAATACTAGCCCCTACGAGCAGTACTTC.

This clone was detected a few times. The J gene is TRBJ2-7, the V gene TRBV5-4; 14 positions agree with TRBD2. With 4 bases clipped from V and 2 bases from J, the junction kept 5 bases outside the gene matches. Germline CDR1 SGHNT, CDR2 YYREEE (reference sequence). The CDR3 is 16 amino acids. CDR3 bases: TGTGCCAGCAGCAGAGGGACTAGCGGGAGAACCTACGAGCAGTACTTC. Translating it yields CASSRGTSGRTYEQYF.